This T cell receptor beta chain was recorded in a study of T cell repertoires in cytomegalovirus infection. Study overall: Public TCR beta signatures marked donors with CMV infection and the matching HLA. Findings and caveats of the study: Identification of carriers of CMV plus the relevant HLA was achieved through cumulative public TCR beta family frequency. The ex vivo response was dominated by HLA-C-restricted CMV-specific TCR beta clonotypes.

Regarding this clonotype: Its cognate antigen is unknown.

TCRdb reanalysed the reads using MiXCR and keeps one entry per CDR3 protein. The table includes 450,000 to 650,000 distinct CDR3 sequences, 26% detected once. V lost 5 bases and J 6 bases, leaving 8 bases between the germline ends. This CDR3 comprises 12 residues. The germline gives CDR1 SGHRS, CDR2 YFSETQ. The TCR was taken from a human donor in good health (CMV status not recorded). Some clones in this sample may be carry-over from other donors' samples. The sample was PBMCs. The chain recombines TRBV5-1 with TRBJ1-4; D not certain. Here the CDR3 reads CASRGSDEKLFF. The CDR3 nucleotides are TGCGCCAGCAGGGGATCGGATGAAAAACTGTTTTTT. Drawing the rest from reference TRBV5-1 and TRBJ1-4, the complete variable domain is KAGVTQTPRYLIKTRGQQVTLSCSPISGHRSVSWYQQTPGQGLQFLFEYFSETQRNKGNFPGRFSGRQFSNSRSEMNVSTLELGDSALYLCASRGSDEKLFFGSGTQLSVL.